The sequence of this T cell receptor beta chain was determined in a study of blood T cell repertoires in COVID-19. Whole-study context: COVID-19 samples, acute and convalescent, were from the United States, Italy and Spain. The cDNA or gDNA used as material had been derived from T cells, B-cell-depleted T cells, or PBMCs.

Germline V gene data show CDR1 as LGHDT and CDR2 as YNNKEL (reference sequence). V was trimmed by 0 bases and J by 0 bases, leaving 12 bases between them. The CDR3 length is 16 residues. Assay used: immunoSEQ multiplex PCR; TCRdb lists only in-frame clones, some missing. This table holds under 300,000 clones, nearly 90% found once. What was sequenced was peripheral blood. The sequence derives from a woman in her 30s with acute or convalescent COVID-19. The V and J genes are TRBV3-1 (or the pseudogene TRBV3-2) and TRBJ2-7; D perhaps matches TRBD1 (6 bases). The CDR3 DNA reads TGTGCCAGCAGCCAAGATATCGACAGGCCCTCCTACGAGCAGTACTTC. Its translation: CASSQDIDRPSYEQYF.